A selection of T cell receptor beta chains follows, all from one sample in a study of OX40 agonist ivuxolimab in advanced cancers. Sequencing used immunoSEQ multiplex PCR; TCRdb keeps in-frame clones, though not all of them. The sample contains roughly 86,000 clones, 85% to 95% of which appear only once. Material: CD4+ or CD8+ T cells sorted from blood, obtained in a trial of the OX40 agonist ivuxolimab. These receptor sequences come from an adult with an advanced solid tumor such as melanoma, head and neck, liver or kidney cancer. The CDR3 runs from the conserved cysteine through the conserved F or W. The D gene is left open where the match is weak. A clone size is listed for some rows: how often the clone was seen (once, few, many), or a class if it is expanded.

D gene | J gene | CDR3 length | V gene | clone size | CDR3 protein | CDR3 DNA
. | TRBJ2-5 | 13 | TRBV7-9 | . | CALAWGAGETQYF | TGTGCCCTAGCCTGGGGGGCCGGAGAGACCCAGTACTTC
. | TRBJ2-1 | 15 | TRBV6-6 | . | CASRLQVMAYNEQFF | TGTGCCAGCAGGTTACAGGTAATGGCCTACAATGAGCAGTTCTTC
TRBD2 | TRBJ2-7 | 15 | TRBV7-2 | . | CASSWTSGINYEQYF | TGTGCCAGCAGCTGGACTAGCGGGATAAATTACGAGCAGTACTTC
. | TRBJ1-2 | 14 | TRBV6-1 | . | CASRERNRVNGYTF | TGTGCCAGCAGGGAGAGGAACAGGGTCAATGGCTACACCTTC
TRBD2 | TRBJ2-5 | 17 | TRBV4-1 | once | CASSQDWLAGHEETQYF | TGCGCCAGCAGCCAAGATTGGCTAGCGGGGCACGAAGAGACCCAGTACTTC
. | TRBJ2-3 | 16 | TRBV9 | . | CASSVGASPWADTQYF | TGTGCCAGCAGCGTAGGGGCCTCCCCGTGGGCAGATACGCAGTATTTT
TRBD2 | TRBJ2-1 | 16 | TRBV10-2 | . | CASSYFTSGGSNEQFF | TGCGCCAGCAGTTACTTCACTAGCGGGGGGAGTAATGAGCAGTTCTTC
. | TRBJ1-6 | 16 | TRBV4-1 | . | CASSQEAGADNSPLHF | TGCGCCAGCAGCCAAGAGGCGGGTGCGGATAATTCACCCCTCCACTTT
TRBD1 | TRBJ1-5 | 17 | TRBV27 | . | CASSKDRGRLNFQPQHF | TGTGCCAGCAGTAAGGACAGGGGGCGCTTAAATTTCCAGCCCCAGCATTTT
. | TRBJ1-5 | 16 | TRBV6-1 | . | CASSEEVTYSNQPQHF | TGTGCCAGCAGTGAAGAAGTTACCTATAGCAATCAGCCCCAGCATTTT
TRBD1 | TRBJ2-1 | 16 | TRBV2 | . | CASSELRTGSYNEQFF | TGTGCCAGCAGTGAATTAAGGACAGGCTCCTACAATGAGCAGTTCTTC
. | TRBJ2-3 | 12 | TRBV30 | . | CAWSLRGDTQYF | TGTGCCTGGAGTCTGCGGGGAGATACGCAGTATTTT
. | TRBJ1-5 | 15 | TRBV19 | . | CASSPERYSNQPQHF | TGTGCCAGTAGCCCAGAAAGGTATAGCAATCAGCCCCAGCATTTT
TRBD1 | TRBJ1-1 | 14 | TRBV5-1 | once | CASSPGTENTEAFF | TGCGCCAGCAGCCCCGGGACAGAGAACACTGAAGCTTTCTTT
. | TRBJ2-5 | 16 | TRBV4-2 | . | CASSQIEAGAQETQYF | TGTGCCAGCAGCCAAATAGAGGCGGGGGCCCAAGAGACCCAGTACTTC
. | TRBJ2-7 | 13 | TRBV7-9 | . | CASSLAGLGEQYF | TGTGCCAGCAGCCTGGCAGGGCTGGGCGAGCAGTACTTC
. | TRBJ1-5 | 16 | TRBV28 | . | CASSSGHQILYQPQHF | TGTGCCAGCAGCTCGGGTCACCAGATTTTATATCAGCCCCAGCATTTT
TRBD2 | TRBJ2-1 | 17 | TRBV11-2 | . | CASSLRTSGRYDNEQFF | TGTGCCAGCAGCCTAAGGACTAGCGGGAGATACGACAATGAGCAGTTCTTC
. | TRBJ1-1 | 14 | TRBV28 | . | CASSLPGPGTEAFF | TGTGCCAGCAGTTTACCCGGTCCGGGGACTGAAGCTTTCTTT
. | TRBJ1-5 | 18 | TRBV19 | . | CASSILAASRWGNQPQHF | TGTGCCAGTAGTATATTAGCGGCGAGTCGGTGGGGGAATCAGCCCCAGCATTTT
. | TRBJ1-3 | 14 | TRBV5-4 | . | CASSPDTSGNTIYF | TGTGCCAGCAGCCCCGACACCTCTGGAAACACCATATATTTT
. | TRBJ1-1 | 13 | TRBV2 | . | CASSAGIGTEAFF | TGTGCCAGCAGTGCAGGGATAGGGACTGAAGCTTTCTTT
TRBD1 | TRBJ1-6 | 15 | TRBV5-5 | . | CASSLEGRGNSPLHF | TGTGCCAGCAGCTTGGAGGGCAGGGGGAATTCACCCCTCCACTTT
. | TRBJ1-2 | 14 | TRBV4-1 | . | CASSQGGPNYGYTF | TGCGCCAGCAGCCAAGGGGGCCCTAACTATGGCTACACCTTC
. | TRBJ2-2 | 16 | TRBV30 | . | CAWAPPGPPRTGELFF | TGTGCCTGGGCGCCGCCGGGACCCCCGAGGACCGGGGAGCTGTTTTTT
TRBD1 | TRBJ2-1 | 15 | TRBV6-4 | . | CASSVGTATYNEQFF | TGTGCCAGCAGCGTAGGGACAGCGACCTACAATGAGCAGTTCTTC
TRBD1 | TRBJ1-1 | 13 | TRBV5-1 | . | CASSLDRGRGAFF | TGCGCCAGCAGCTTGGACAGGGGGCGAGGAGCTTTCTTT
. | TRBJ2-3 | 17 | TRBV6-1 | . | CASSEEGRGAGTDTQYF | TGTGCCAGCAGTGAAGAAGGACGAGGGGCTGGCACAGATACGCAGTATTTT
. | TRBJ1-2 | 12 | TRBV29-1 | . | CSVQPFMGGYTF | TGCAGCGTTCAACCTTTCATGGGTGGCTACACCTTC
. | TRBJ2-5 | 11 | TRBV20-1 | once | CSALWRETQYF | TGCAGTGCGCTTTGGAGGGAGACCCAGTACTTC
TRBD2 | TRBJ2-7 | 16 | TRBV7-9 | few | CASSLVAGVASYEQYF | TGTGCCAGCAGCCTCGTAGCGGGAGTTGCCTCCTACGAGCAGTACTTC
. | TRBJ2-2 | 13 | TRBV19 | . | CASRGRNTGELFF | TGTGCCAGTAGGGGCAGAAACACCGGGGAGCTGTTTTTT
. | TRBJ2-1 | 14 | TRBV6-5 | . | CASSFVSGDNEQFF | TGTGCCAGCAGTTTCGTTAGCGGCGACAATGAGCAGTTCTTC
. | TRBJ2-7 | 14 | TRBV29-1 | . | CSATRAGDSYEQYF | TGCAGCGCCACCCGGGCAGGAGACTCCTACGAGCAGTACTTC